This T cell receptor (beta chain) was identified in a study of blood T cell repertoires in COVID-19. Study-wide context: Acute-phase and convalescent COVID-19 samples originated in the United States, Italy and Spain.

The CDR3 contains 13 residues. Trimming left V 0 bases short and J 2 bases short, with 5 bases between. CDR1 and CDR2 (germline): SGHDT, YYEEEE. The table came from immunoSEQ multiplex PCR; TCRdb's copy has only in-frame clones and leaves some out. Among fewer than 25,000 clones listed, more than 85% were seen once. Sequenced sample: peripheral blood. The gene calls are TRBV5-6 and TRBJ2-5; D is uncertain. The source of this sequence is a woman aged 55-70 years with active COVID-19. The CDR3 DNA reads TGTGCCAGCAGCTTGGGCGGTCAAGAGACCCAGTACTTC. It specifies CASSLGGQETQYF.